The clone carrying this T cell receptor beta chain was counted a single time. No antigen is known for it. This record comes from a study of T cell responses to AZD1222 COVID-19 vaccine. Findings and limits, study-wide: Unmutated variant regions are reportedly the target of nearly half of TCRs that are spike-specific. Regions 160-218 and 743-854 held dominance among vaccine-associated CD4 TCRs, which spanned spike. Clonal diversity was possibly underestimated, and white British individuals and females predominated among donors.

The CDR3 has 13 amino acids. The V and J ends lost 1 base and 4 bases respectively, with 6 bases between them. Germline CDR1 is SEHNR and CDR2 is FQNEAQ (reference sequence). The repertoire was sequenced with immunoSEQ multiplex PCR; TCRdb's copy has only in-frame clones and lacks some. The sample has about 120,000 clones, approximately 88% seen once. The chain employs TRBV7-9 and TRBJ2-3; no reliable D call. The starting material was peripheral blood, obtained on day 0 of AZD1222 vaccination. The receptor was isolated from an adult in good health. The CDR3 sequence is CASSLDQADTQYF. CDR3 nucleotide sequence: TGTGCCAGCAGCTTAGACCAGGCAGATACGCAGTATTTT.